One sample yielded the 11 T cell receptor beta chains listed below, sequenced in a study of blood T cell repertoires in COVID-19. Profiling relied on immunoSEQ multiplex PCR, and the TCRdb table lists in-frame clones only, not all of them. This table holds roughly 570,000 clones, 85% to 90% found once. The specimen was peripheral blood. These receptor sequences come from a woman between 50 and 59 years old with COVID-19, enrolled during active disease.

The chain combines TRBV4-1 with TRBJ1-4; D gene uncertain. The V end was cut by 0 bases, the J end by 5 bases, with 10 bases between. The CDR3 runs to 15 residues. Germline V lookup: CDR1 MGHRA, CDR2 YSYEKL. CDR3 nucleotide sequence: TGCGCCAGCAGCCAAGATTATAGAATGAATGAAAAACTGTTTTTT. Protein: CASSQDYRMNEKLFF.

In DNA, the CDR3 is TGTGCCAGCAGCCCCCCCATGTTAGATACGCAGTATTTT. It yields the protein CASSPPMLDTQYF. This chain links TRBV13 with TRBJ2-3; D gene uncertain. The CDR3 runs 13 residues. Trimming removed 5 bases at V and 5 bases at J, with 11 bases between. Germline assignment: CDR1 PRHDT and CDR2 FYEKMQ (reference sequence).

Remarks on this clone: The sample has other DNA sequences that encode this CDR3 too. The chain joins TRBV12-3 or TRBV12-4 to TRBJ2-3; D gene ambiguous. Trimming took off 6 bases at V and 0 bases at J, with 4 bases between the two ends. The CDR3 runs to 12 residues. The CDR3 loop is CASSRSTDTQYF. The CDR3 bases are TGTGCCAGCAGCCGGAGCACAGATACGCAGTATTTT.

The CDR3 region is CASSIDRQGRTDTQYF. Here the CDR3 DNA reads TGTGCCAGTAGTATCGACAGGCAGGGTAGGACAGATACGCAGTATTTT. The chain combines TRBV19 with TRBJ2-3; weak D call: TRBD1 (6 bases). This CDR3 comprises 16 residues. V was trimmed by 3 bases and J by 3 bases, leaving 16 bases between them. Germline CDR1 LNHDA, CDR2 SQIVND (reference sequence).

The CDR3 sequence: CATSDRFSYEQYF. The CDR3 DNA reads as TGTGCCACCAGCGACAGATTCTCCTACGAGCAGTACTTC. This chain connects TRBV24-1 to TRBJ2-7, with D perhaps TRBD1 (5 bases). This CDR3 region has 13 residues. V gave up 7 bases and J gave up 0 bases, with 9 bases separating them. The germline V gene encodes CDR1 KGHDR and CDR2 SFDVKD.

This rearrangement joins TRBV7-9 to TRBJ2-2, with TRBD2 matching over 12 bases. Germline CDR1 and CDR2: SEHNR and FQNEAQ (reference sequence). The CDR3 runs 16 residues. V was clipped by 5 bases and J by 9 bases; unmatched bases: 10. The CDR3 DNA sequence: TGTGCCAGCAGCCTAAGACTAGCGGGGGCGGACAGGGAGCTGTTTTTT. Residues: CASSLRLAGADRELFF.

The V and J genes are TRBV25-1 and TRBJ2-1, with 7 bases fitting TRBD1. V trimming: 7 bases; J trimming: 8 bases; junction bases outside the gene matches: 5. Germline V gene sequence: CDR1 MGHDK, CDR2 SYGVNS. The CDR3 has 12 residues. The CDR3 DNA reads as TGTGCCAGCACTTTCCAGGGGGATGAGCAGTTCTTC. Amino acid sequence: CASTFQGDEQFF.

CDR3 coding DNA: TGTGCCAGCAGTGAATATAAGGGGTACTCCTACGAGCAGTACTTC. Protein sequence: CASSEYKGYSYEQYF. The chain combines TRBV25-1 with TRBJ2-7, with TRBD1 as a possible D gene (5 bases). The V end lost 0 bases, the J end lost 0 bases, and 9 bases lay between the germline ends. The CDR3 contains 15 residues. Germline V CDR1 and CDR2: MGHDK, SYGVNS.

J is TRBJ2-3 and V is TRBV7-3; tentatively, D is TRBD2 (6 bases). This CDR3 is built from 16 residues. V shed 6 bases and J shed 2 bases, with 18 bases lying between them. In germline, CDR1 is SGHTA, CDR2 FQGTGA. The CDR3 is CASSSLGGLTTDTQYF. Here the CDR3 DNA reads TGTGCCAGCAGTTCCCTCGGGGGACTCACCACAGATACGCAGTATTTT.

The chain joins TRBV7-9 to TRBJ2-7; the match to TRBD2 covers 8 bases. The CDR3 spans 14 residues. Trimming took 3 bases from V and 4 from J; bases not matched to a gene: 5. Germline-derived CDR1 and CDR2 are SEHNR and FQNEAQ (reference sequence). The CDR3 nucleotides are TGTGCCAGCAGCTTGACTAGCGAGCAATACGAGCAGTACTTC. As protein: CASSLTSEQYEQYF.

This clone was picked up a small number of times. The V and J genes are TRBV30 and TRBJ1-6; perhaps TRBD1 as D (5 bases). Germline lookup yields CDR1 GTSNPN and CDR2 SVGIG (reference sequence). This CDR3 region has 13 residues. V lost 3 bases and J lost 7, with 10 bases in between. The CDR3 DNA reads as TGTGCCTGGAGGGGACTGTTAAATTCACCCCTCCACTTT. This sequence encodes CAWRGLLNSPLHF.